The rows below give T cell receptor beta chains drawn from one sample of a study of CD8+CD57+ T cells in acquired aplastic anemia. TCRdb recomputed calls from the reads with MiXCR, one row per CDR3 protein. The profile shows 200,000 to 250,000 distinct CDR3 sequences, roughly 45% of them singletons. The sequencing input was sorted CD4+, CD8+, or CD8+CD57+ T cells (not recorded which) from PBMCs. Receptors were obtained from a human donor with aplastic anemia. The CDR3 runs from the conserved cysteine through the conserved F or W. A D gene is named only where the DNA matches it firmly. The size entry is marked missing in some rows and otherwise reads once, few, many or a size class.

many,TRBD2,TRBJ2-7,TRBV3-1,TGTGCCAGCAGCCAAGGACTAGCCGGCGAGCAGTACTTC,CASSQGLAGEQYF
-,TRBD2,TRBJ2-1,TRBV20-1,TGCAGTGCTAGGGTCCCCGGGACTAGACCATACAATGAGCAGTTCTTC,CSARVPGTRPYNEQFF
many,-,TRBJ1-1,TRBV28,TGTGCCAGCAGTTATGGGACGGAGAACACTGAAGCTTTCTTT,CASSYGTENTEAFF
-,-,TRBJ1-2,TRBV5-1,TGCGCCAGCAGCTTGTTCGACTATGGCTACACCTTC,CASSLFDYGYTF
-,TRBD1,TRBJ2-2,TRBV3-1,TGTGCCAGCAGCCAACTACAGGGGATTCAGATCGGGGAGCTGTTTTTT,CASSQLQGIQIGELFF
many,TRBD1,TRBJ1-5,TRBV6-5,TGTGCCAGCAGTCCAACCGACTCAGGGGGGAGTCAGCCCCAGCATTTT,CASSPTDSGGSQPQHF
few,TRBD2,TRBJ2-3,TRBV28,TGTGCCAGTAGGACTAGCGGGGGAGGTACTGGGTATTTT,CASRTSGGGTGYF
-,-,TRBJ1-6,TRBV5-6,TGTGCCAGCAGCTTGAAAGGTTGGACCGCGGCGAATAATTCACCCCTCCACTTT,CASSLKGWTAANNSPLHF
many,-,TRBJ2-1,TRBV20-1,TGCAGTGCTAGGGGGGTTTACAATGAGCAGTTCTTC,CSARGVYNEQFF
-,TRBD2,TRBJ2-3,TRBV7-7,TGTGCTAGCAGCTTAGGGCCGGGGGGGCCCCCAGATACGCAGTATTTT,CASSLGPGGPPDTQYF
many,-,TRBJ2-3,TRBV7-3,TGTGCCAGCAGCTCCGGACAGACAGATACGCAGTATTTT,CASSSGQTDTQYF
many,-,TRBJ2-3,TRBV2,TGTGCCAGCTCGGGGAGGCAGACCTTCTACACAGATACGCAGTATTTT,CASSGRQTFYTDTQYF
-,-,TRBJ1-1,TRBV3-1,TGTGCCAGCAGCCACCCACGGGGGGACACTGAAGCTTTCTTT,CASSHPRGDTEAFF
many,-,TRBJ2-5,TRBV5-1,TGCGCCAGCAGCTTGGTAGGTGGGTCAGAGACCCAGTACTTC,CASSLVGGSETQYF
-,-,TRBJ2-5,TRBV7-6,TGTGCCAGCAGACGACTGCTACAGGGTTATCAAGAGACCCAGTACTTC,CASRRLLQGYQETQYF
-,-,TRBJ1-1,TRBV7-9,TGTGCCAGCAGCCTAACGGGGGGCCCTGGCGCTGAAGCTTTCTTT,CASSLTGGPGAEAFF
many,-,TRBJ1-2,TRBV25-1,TGTGCCAGCGGTGAAGGGGGGGGTGGCTACACCTTC,CASGEGGGGYTF
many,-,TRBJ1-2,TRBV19,TGTGCCAGTAGTATAGTTCGTCCAGAGAAAAACTATGGCTACACCTTC,CASSIVRPEKNYGYTF
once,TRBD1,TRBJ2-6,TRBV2,TGTGCCAGCAGTACCGGGACAGGGGGCATTGGGGCCAACGTCCTGACTTTC,CASSTGTGGIGANVLTF
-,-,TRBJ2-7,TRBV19,TGTGCCAGTAGTGCCCGGGGCAGAGCGTCACAAGAGCAGTACTTC,CASSARGRASQEQYF
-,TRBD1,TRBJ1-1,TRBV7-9,TGTGCCAGCAGCTGGGGACAGATGAACACTGAAGCTTTCTTT,CASSWGQMNTEAFF
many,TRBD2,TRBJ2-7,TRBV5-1,TGCGCCAGCAGCCCCGTAGCGGGGAGTGCCTATAGCGAGCAGTACTTC,CASSPVAGSAYSEQYF
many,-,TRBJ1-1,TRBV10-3,TGTGCCATCAGTGCGGGGGCGGATACTGAAGCTTTCTTT,CAISAGADTEAFF
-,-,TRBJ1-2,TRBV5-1,TGCGCCAGCAGCCCGTCGGGGGGGTACTATGGCTACACCTTC,CASSPSGGYYGYTF
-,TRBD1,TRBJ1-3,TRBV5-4,TGTGCCAGCAGCTTGGACAGGGGTGGAGGAAACACCATATATTTT,CASSLDRGGGNTIYF
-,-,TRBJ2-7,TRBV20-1,TGCAGTGAACCGGACTACGAGCAGTACTTC,CSEPDYEQYF
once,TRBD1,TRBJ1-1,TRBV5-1,TGCGCCAGCAGCTCTCACAGGGGAGTCGGGAACACTGAAGCTTTCTTT,CASSSHRGVGNTEAFF
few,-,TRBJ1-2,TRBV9,TGTGCCAGCAGCGTCGGTCCCAACTATGGCTACACCTTC,CASSVGPNYGYTF
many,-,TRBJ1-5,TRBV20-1,TGCAGTGCTAGCCCTGAGAGCAATCAGCCCCAGCATTTT,CSASPESNQPQHF
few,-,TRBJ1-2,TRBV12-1,TGTGCCAGCGGCGGGGGGGTAGGCTACTATGGCTACACCTTC,CASGGGVGYYGYTF
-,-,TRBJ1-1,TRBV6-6,TGTGCCAGCAGTTACTCTCTCGGGAACACTGAAGCTTTCTTT,CASSYSLGNTEAFF
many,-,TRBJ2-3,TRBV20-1,TGCAGTGCTAGAGTTACCAGAGGAATATACACAGATACGCAGTATTTT,CSARVTRGIYTDTQYF
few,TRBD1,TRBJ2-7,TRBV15,TGTGCCACGGGGAGGGACAGGGCTTCCTACGAGCAGTACTTC,CATGRDRASYEQYF
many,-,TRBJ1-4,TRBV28,TGTGCCAGCAGGGGGCGAGGGGGGGAAAAACTGTTTTTT,CASRGRGGEKLFF
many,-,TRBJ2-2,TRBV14,TGTGCCAGCAGCCAAGATCCCAGGGTTAGGGCCGGGGAGCTGTTTTTT,CASSQDPRVRAGELFF
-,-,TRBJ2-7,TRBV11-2,TGTGCCAGCAGCTTTTCGTACCGGGAGCTAGGCCCCTACGAGCAGTACTTC,CASSFSYRELGPYEQYF
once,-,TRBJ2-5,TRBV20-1,TGCAGTGCTGGGGACGGGGGGACCCAGTACTTC,CSAGDGGTQYF
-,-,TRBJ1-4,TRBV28,TGTGCCAGCAGTCGAGCGGATGGCCTCATTAATGAAAAACTGTTTTTT,CASSRADGLINEKLFF
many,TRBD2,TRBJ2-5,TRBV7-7,TGTGCTAGCAGCGCCCCCGGGACTAGCGGGGGGCTGGGGGGAGAGACCCAGTACTTC,CASSAPGTSGGLGGETQYF
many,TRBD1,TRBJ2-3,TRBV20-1,TGCAGTGCCAGGACAGGGGGCACAGATACGCAGTATTTT,CSARTGGTDTQYF
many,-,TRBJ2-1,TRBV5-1,TGCGCCAGCAGCGTGGATCGCAATGAGCAGTTCTTC,CASSVDRNEQFF